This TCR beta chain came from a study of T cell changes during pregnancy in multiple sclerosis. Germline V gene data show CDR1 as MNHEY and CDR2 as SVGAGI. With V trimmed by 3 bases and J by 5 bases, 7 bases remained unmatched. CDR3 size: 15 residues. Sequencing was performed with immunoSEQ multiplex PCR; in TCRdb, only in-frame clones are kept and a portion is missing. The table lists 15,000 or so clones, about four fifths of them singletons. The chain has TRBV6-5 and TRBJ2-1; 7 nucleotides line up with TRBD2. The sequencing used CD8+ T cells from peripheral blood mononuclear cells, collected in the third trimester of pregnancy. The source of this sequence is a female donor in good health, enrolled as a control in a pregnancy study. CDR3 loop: CASSYIGGINNEQFF. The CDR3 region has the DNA TGTGCCAGCAGTTATATCGGGGGGATCAACAATGAGCAGTTCTTC.